This T cell receptor (beta chain) was sequenced during a study of blood T cell repertoires in COVID-19. Across the whole study: Nucleic acid was either cDNA or gDNA, and it came from T cells, B-cell-depleted T cells, or PBMCs.

The CDR3 is 15 amino acids. The V and J ends lost 6 bases and 5 bases, in that order; junction bases with no gene match: 8. The V gene's germline CDR1 is SGHTA and CDR2 FQGNSA. Under the authors' procedure: Amplification of reference gene primers was used by the study to estimate nucleated cell counts. Measured with immunoSEQ multiplex PCR; TCRdb has only the in-frame clones, and not every one. V, J and clone size are taken as reported in that table, and D and trimming were inferred from the DNA itself. The sample includes some 70,000 clones, approximately 89% seen only once; the top ten take about 8.9%.

Material for sequencing was peripheral blood. The origin of this receptor is a man aged 45 to 65 with active COVID-19. The chain is built from TRBV7-2 and TRBJ2-3; 10 bases match TRBD2. CDR3 DNA sequence: TGTGCCAGCAGATGGAAGCGGGGGGGTGGAGATACGCAGTATTTT. Translated, it gives CASRWKRGGGDTQYF.